Following are 25 T cell receptor beta chains from one sample sequenced in a study of shared clonotypes between healthy human individuals. Generated by immunoSEQ multiplex PCR, the TCRdb table keeps only in-frame clones and is missing some. Counted here are under 600,000 clones, roughly 79% occurring once; the ten biggest clones make up approximately 12%. The sample consisted of PBMCs. Receptors originate from a woman aged 40 to 50 in good health. Some clones in this sample may be carry-over from other donors' samples.

This chain joins TRBV4-3 and TRBJ2-1; perhaps D is TRBD1 or TRBD2 (5 bases each). Trimming took off 3 bases at V and 0 bases at J, with 12 bases between the two ends. This CDR3 has 16 residues. Germline V CDR1 and CDR2: LGHNA, YSLEER. CDR3 sequence: CASSHTGLSSYNEQFF. The CDR3 DNA is TGCGCCAGCAGCCACACGGGGCTGAGCTCCTACAATGAGCAGTTCTTC.

This sequence joins TRBV18 and TRBJ2-5, with D possibly called TRBD1 or TRBD2 (5 bases each). Deletions cut 3 bases from V and 2 bases from J, with 13 bases between. The CDR3 extends over 15 amino acids. CDR1 and CDR2 from the germline V gene are KGHSH and LQKENI. The CDR3 is CASSPGTNQQETQYF. The CDR3 region has the DNA TGTGCCAGCTCACCCGGGACGAATCAGCAAGAGACCCAGTACTTC. The full variable domain, rest sourced from reference TRBV18 and TRBJ2-5, is NAGVMQNPRHLVRRRGQEARLRCSPMKGHSHVYWYRQLPEEGLKFMVYLQKENIIDESGMPKERFSAEFPKEGPSILRIQQVVRGDSAAYFCASSPGTNQQETQYFGPGTRLLVL.

In DNA, the CDR3 is TGCGCCAGCAGGGAGGGTAATAGCAATCAGCCCCAGCATTTT. Its protein product is CASREGNSNQPQHF. The V gene is TRBV10-2, the J gene TRBJ1-5; unclear D gene. CDR1 WSHSY and CDR2 SAAADI come from the germline V gene. This CDR3 region has 14 residues. V was trimmed by 6 bases and J by 0 bases, leaving 9 bases between them.

V usage is TRBV7-6 and J usage is TRBJ2-1; TRBD1 aligns across 9 bases. Per the germline V gene, CDR1 is SGHVS and CDR2 is FNYEAQ. V shed 5 bases, J shed 7 bases, and the junction held 6 bases outside the gene matches. The length of the CDR3 is 14 residues. This chain's CDR3 is CASSPRDRVNEQFF. In DNA form, the CDR3 reads TGTGCCAGCAGCCCGCGGGACAGGGTGAATGAGCAGTTCTTC. The whole variable domain, filled in from reference TRBV7-6 and TRBJ2-1, reads GAGVSQSPRYKVTKRGQDVALRCDPISGHVSLYWYRQALGQGPEFLTYFNYEAQQDKSGLPNDRFSAERPEGSISTLTIQRTEQRDSAMYRCASSPRDRVNEQFFGPGTRLTVL.

This clone has just one count. This sequence joins TRBV4-3 and TRBJ1-2; D not certain. The CDR3 extends over 14 amino acids. CDR1 LGHNA and CDR2 YSLEER come from the germline V gene. V was clipped by 0 bases and J by 5 bases, with 10 bases between them. The CDR3 DNA is TGCGCCAGCAGCCAAGATGGGCAGGATTATGGCTACACCTTC. Encoded protein: CASSQDGQDYGYTF.

This clone was detected only once. The chain has TRBV10-3 and TRBJ2-1; D ambiguous. With 2 bases removed from V and 4 bases from J, the gap between germline ends came to 9 bases. From germline, CDR1 is ENHRY and CDR2 SYGVKD. This CDR3 contains 14 residues. The CDR3 DNA sequence: TGTGCCATCAGTGAGGGACCACAATACAATGAGCAGTTCTTC. This encodes CAISEGPQYNEQFF.

This sequence joins TRBV6-5 and TRBJ2-2; TRBD1 matches at 8 bases. The CDR3 has 15 amino acids. Germline lookup yields CDR1 MNHEY and CDR2 SVGAGI. The trim removed 6 bases at V and 0 bases at J, leaving 3 bases unmatched. The CDR3 reads CASRPDRANTGELFF. In nucleotides, the CDR3 is TGTGCCAGCAGGCCGGACAGGGCGAACACCGGGGAGCTGTTTTTT.

CDR3 in amino acids: CASSSFGRLAGVGQFF. CDR3 sequence (DNA): TGTGCCAGCAGCTCATTCGGCCGACTAGCGGGAGTAGGGCAGTTCTTC. The chain employs TRBV11-2 and TRBJ2-1, with 12 bases identical to TRBD2. The germline V gene has CDR1 SGHAT and CDR2 FQNNGV. The trim removed 4 bases at V and 12 bases at J, leaving 13 bases unmatched. The CDR3 has 16 residues.

This chain joins TRBV11-2 and TRBJ2-3, with D perhaps given as TRBD1 or TRBD2 (5 bases each). Trimming took off 5 bases at V and 6 bases at J, with 15 bases between the two ends. The CDR3 contains 14 residues. Per the germline V gene, CDR1 is SGHAT and CDR2 is FQNNGV. The CDR3 sequence is CASSPWDVADTQYF. The CDR3 region has the DNA TGTGCCAGCAGCCCATGGGACGTCGCGGATACGCAGTATTTT.

This clone is a singleton in its sample. V gene TRBV5-6 combines with J gene TRBJ1-4; D is perhaps TRBD1 (5 bases). CDR1 is SGHDT, CDR2 YYEEEE, per germline. The ends were cut back, 4 bases at V and 7 bases at J, with 23 bases in the middle. The CDR3 contains 17 residues. CDR3 sequence (DNA): TGTGCCAGCAGCCAAGAAGGGGACGGGGAGGATGGTGAAAAACTGTTTTTT. It specifies CASSQEGDGEDGEKLFF.

The rearrangement uses TRBV5-1 and TRBJ1-1; D is unclear. The ends were cut back, 0 bases at V and 3 bases at J, with 6 bases in the middle. CDR3 length: 13 residues. The V gene's germline CDR1 is SGHRS and CDR2 YFSETQ. CDR3: CASSLVLDTEAFF. In DNA, the CDR3 is TGCGCCAGCAGCTTGGTGTTGGACACTGAAGCTTTCTTT.

The table lists this clone with a few counts. This may stem from a read error, because a much larger clone lies one nucleotide away. The chain combines TRBV6-6 with TRBJ2-1, with a possible D match to TRBD2 (6 bases). The germline V and J ends were trimmed by 2 bases and 6 bases, with 14 bases remaining between them. The CDR3 loop spans 15 amino acids. The germline CDR1 and CDR2 sequences are MNHNY and SVGAGI (reference sequence). The CDR3 loop reads CASSYAPGGANEQFF. The CDR3, as DNA: TGTGCCAGCAGTTACGCTCCCGGAGGGGCCAATGAGCAGTTCTTC.

The rearrangement uses TRBV4-3 and TRBJ2-2, with TRBD1 as a possible D gene (5 bases). Trimming took 3 bases from V and 5 from J, leaving 13 bases between them. In germline, CDR1 is LGHNA, CDR2 YSLEER. This CDR3 is 15 amino acids long. The CDR3 bases are TGCGCCAGCAGCCAGGGCAGGGCGAGGACCGGGGAGCTGTTTTTT. This encodes CASSQGRARTGELFF.

This chain uses TRBV19 with TRBJ1-4; D gene ambiguous. Trimming shortened V by 7 bases and J by 0 bases, and 6 bases separated the two germline ends. There are 13 residues in the CDR3. The V gene's germline CDR1 is LNHDA and CDR2 SQIVND (reference sequence). CDR3 loop: CASTATTNEKLFF. CDR3 nucleotides: TGTGCCAGTACGGCAACAACTAATGAAAAACTGTTTTTT.

This rearrangement joins TRBV11-1 to TRBJ1-3; D gene uncertain. CDR3 length equals 14 residues. V gave up 6 bases and J gave up 0 bases, with 9 bases separating them. The V gene's germline CDR1 is SGHAT and CDR2 FQDESV (reference sequence). CDR3 sequence (DNA): TGTGCCAGCAGTTTGGGGTTCTCTGGAAACACCATATATTTT. It is translated as CASSLGFSGNTIYF.

The chain couples TRBV28 to TRBJ2-1; TRBD1 might be the D (5 bases). The CDR3 sequence is 12 residues long. Germline CDR1 reads MDHEN; CDR2 reads SYDVKM. V was trimmed by 6 bases and J by 12 bases, leaving 15 bases between them. CDR3 region: CASRLPGLGQFF. CDR3 bases: TGTGCCAGCAGGTTGCCAGGGCTCGGGCAGTTCTTC.

The CDR3 DNA is TGTGCCAGCAGCTTAGTAAGCGGCAGCACAGATACGCAGTATTTT. Translated: CASSLVSGSTDTQYF. The chain carries TRBV7-6 and TRBJ2-3, with D possibly matching TRBD2 (5 bases). This CDR3 has 15 amino acids. The germline V gene has CDR1 SGHVS and CDR2 FNYEAQ. Trimming removed 1 base at V and 0 bases at J, with 8 bases between.

V and J are TRBV19 and TRBJ2-5; a possible D gene is TRBD1 (6 bases). Trimming took off 10 bases at V and 14 bases at J, with 20 bases between the two ends. Germline V gives CDR1 LNHDA, CDR2 SQIVND (reference sequence). The CDR3 totals 11 residues. The CDR3 here is CAIQAGDLVYF. CDR3 nucleotide sequence: TGTGCCATCCAAGCAGGGGACCTGGTTTACTTC.

V usage is TRBV5-1 and J usage is TRBJ1-2; 9 bases are shared with TRBD1. The CDR3 sequence is 16 residues long. The germline gives CDR1 SGHRS, CDR2 YFSETQ. V shed 0 bases and J 0 bases; nucleotides not matched to a gene: 3. The DNA for the CDR3 is TGCGCCAGCAGCTTGGGGGACAGGGTGGCTAACTATGGCTACACCTTC. As protein: CASSLGDRVANYGYTF.

A note on this clone: The sample has other DNA sequences that encode this CDR3 too. This rearrangement joins TRBV7-3 to TRBJ2-5; D is possibly TRBD2 (7 bases). V lost 2 bases and J lost 4, with 14 bases in between. The germline gives CDR1 SGHTA, CDR2 FQGTGA. The CDR3 loop spans 15 amino acids. The DNA for the CDR3 is TGTGCCAGCAGCTTATTAGGGGGGGCTGGAGAGACCCAGTACTTC. This translates into CASSLLGGAGETQYF.

This chain joins TRBV27 and TRBJ2-1; a weak D match, TRBD2 (5 bases). This CDR3 comprises 13 residues. Deletions cut 6 bases from V and 2 bases from J, with 8 bases between. CDR1 and CDR2 from the germline V gene are MNHEY and SMNVEV (reference sequence). CDR3 sequence reads: CASRDSAYNEQFF. The CDR3 coding sequence is TGTGCCAGCAGGGACTCGGCCTACAATGAGCAGTTCTTC.

This sequence joins TRBV5-1 and TRBJ1-1, with D tentatively TRBD1 (6 bases). Trimming cost V 1 base and J 2 bases, with 9 bases left between them. CDR3 length equals 14 residues. CDR1 is SGHRS, CDR2 YFSETQ, per germline. DNA for the CDR3: TGCGCCAGCAGCTTGACAGGGACAAACACTGAAGCTTTCTTT. Translation: CASSLTGTNTEAFF.

The chain is built from TRBV7-9 and TRBJ1-4; unclear D gene. Germline V CDR1 and CDR2: SEHNR, FQNEAQ (reference sequence). The CDR3 runs 13 residues. V gave up 5 bases and J gave up 4 bases, with 8 bases separating them. The CDR3 bases are TGTGCCAGCAGCCCCAACCATAATGAAAAACTGTTTTTT. The encoded protein is CASSPNHNEKLFF.

The V call is TRBV5-1, the J call TRBJ1-5; 9 nucleotides agree with TRBD1. V was clipped by 3 bases and J by 3 bases; unmatched bases: 4. Germline V gene data show CDR1 as SGHRS and CDR2 as YFSETQ. The CDR3 loop spans 15 amino acids. In nucleotides, the CDR3 is TGCGCCAGCAGCTCGGGACAGGGACCCAATCAGCCCCAGCATTTT. Protein: CASSSGQGPNQPQHF. Drawing the rest from reference TRBV5-1 and TRBJ1-5, the complete variable domain is KAGVTQTPRYLIKTRGQQVTLSCSPISGHRSVSWYQQTPGQGLQFLFEYFSETQRNKGNFPGRFSGRQFSNSRSEMNVSTLELGDSALYLCASSSGQGPNQPQHFGDGTRLSIL.

The chain employs TRBV7-9 and TRBJ2-5; tentatively, D is TRBD2 (5 bases). Germline V gives CDR1 SEHNR, CDR2 FQNEAQ (reference sequence). This CDR3 region has 16 residues. Deletions cut 1 base from V and 1 base from J, with 13 bases between. The CDR3 loop reads CASSLVPSSGQETQYF. CDR3 nucleotide sequence: TGTGCCAGCAGCTTAGTCCCTAGCAGCGGCCAAGAGACCCAGTACTTC.